This TCR beta chain was recovered during a study of shared clonotypes between healthy human individuals. Profiling relied on immunoSEQ multiplex PCR, and the TCRdb table lists in-frame clones only, not all of them. Among under 600,000 clones listed, nearly 98% were seen once. J was trimmed by 4 bases and V by 5 bases; bases with no gene match: 7. Germline V CDR1 and CDR2: LNHNV, YYDKDF (reference sequence). The CDR3 is made up of 14 amino acids. The naive CD8 population came from CD45RO-negative cells selected for CCR7, without terminally differentiated effector memory CD45RA+ cells. The chain is built from TRBV15 and TRBJ2-7; 8 bases align to TRBD1. The sequenced sample consisted of naive CD8+ T cells sorted from blood. The sequence derives from a young man in good health. CDR3 nucleotide sequence: TGTGCCACCAGCTGGCCCGGGACAGGATACGAGCAGTACTTC. It specifies CATSWPGTGYEQYF.